This T cell receptor beta chain was sequenced in a study of shared clonotypes between healthy human individuals. The CDR3 covers 14 residues. The V gene lost 7 bases and the J gene lost 3 bases, with 16 bases spanning the gap. The germline gives CDR1 SNHLY, CDR2 FYNNEI. Study-level points and caveats: It was expected that sequencing depth would affect clonotype sharing among donors. A reduction in generation probabilities was seen for non-shared clonotypes relative to those shared by all four donors.

In the authors' workflow: ImmunoSEQ sequences covered only the junction and lacked quality scores; filtering therefore differed. Assay: immunoSEQ multiplex PCR; the TCRdb copy retains only in-frame clones and omits some. V, J and clone size are taken as reported in that table, and D and trimming were inferred from the DNA itself. The sample includes 600,000 or so clones, around 95% seen only once; the top ten take around 0.12%. Only CD45RO-negative cells positively selected for CCR7 counted as naive CD8 cells, so terminally differentiated effector memory CD45RA+ cells were excluded. Healthy HIV-negative adults without recent acute infections or vaccinations served as donors. About this clone: Antigen: not known.

The rearrangement joins TRBV2 to TRBJ2-7; weak D call: TRBD2 (6 bases). Sequenced: naive CD8+ T cells sorted from blood. The source is a young woman in good health. The CDR3 bases are TGTGCCAGCATCCCCAGCGGGCTTCTCTACGAGCAGTACTTC. It encodes CASIPSGLLYEQYF.